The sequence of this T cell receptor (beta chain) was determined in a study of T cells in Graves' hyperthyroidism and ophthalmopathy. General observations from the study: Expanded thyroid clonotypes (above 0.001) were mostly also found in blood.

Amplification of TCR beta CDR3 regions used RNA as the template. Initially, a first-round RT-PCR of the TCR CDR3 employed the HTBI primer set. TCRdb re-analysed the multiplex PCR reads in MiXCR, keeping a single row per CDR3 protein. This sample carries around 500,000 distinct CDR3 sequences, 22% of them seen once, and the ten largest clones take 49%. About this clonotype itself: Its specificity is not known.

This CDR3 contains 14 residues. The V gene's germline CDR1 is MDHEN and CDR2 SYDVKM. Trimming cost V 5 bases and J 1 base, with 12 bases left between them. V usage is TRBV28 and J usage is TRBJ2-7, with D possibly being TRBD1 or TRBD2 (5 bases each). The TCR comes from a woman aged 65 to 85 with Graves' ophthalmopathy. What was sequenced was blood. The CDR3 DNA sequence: TGTGCCAGCAGTGGGGCGGGTCCTTCCTACGAGCAGTACTTC. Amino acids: CASSGAGPSYEQYF.